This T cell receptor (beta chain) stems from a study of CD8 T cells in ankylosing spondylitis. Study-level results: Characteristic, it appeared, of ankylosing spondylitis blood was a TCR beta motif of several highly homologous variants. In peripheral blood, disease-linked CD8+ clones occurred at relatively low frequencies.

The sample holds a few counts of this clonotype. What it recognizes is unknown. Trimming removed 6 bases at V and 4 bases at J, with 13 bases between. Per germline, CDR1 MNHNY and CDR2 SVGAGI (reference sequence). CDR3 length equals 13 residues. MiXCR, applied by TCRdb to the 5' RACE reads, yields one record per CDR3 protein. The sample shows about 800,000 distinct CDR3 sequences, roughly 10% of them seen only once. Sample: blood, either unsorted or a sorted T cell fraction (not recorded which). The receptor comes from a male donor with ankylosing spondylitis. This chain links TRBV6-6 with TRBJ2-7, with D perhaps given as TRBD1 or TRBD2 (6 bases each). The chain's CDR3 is CASRITGRYEQYF. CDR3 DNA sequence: TGTGCCAGCAGGATTACAGGGAGGTACGAGCAGTACTTC.